This TCR beta chain was recorded in a study of cytotoxic CD8 clonotypes in ibrutinib-treated CLL. Concerning this clone: Its antigen is not identified.

Study-level points and caveats: An increase in clonality occurred at ibrutinib response, followed by a return toward baseline at progression. Relative to age-matched healthy donors, clonality at baseline was higher, and it tracked circulating CD8+ T-cell counts.

TCRdb keeps only in-frame clones here, not all; method: immunoSEQ multiplex PCR. Of approximately 190,000 clones listed, about four fifths are singletons. Trimming at V came to 4 bases and at J to 2 bases, leaving 4 bases not matched to a gene. The CDR3 is 14 residues long. In germline, CDR1 is SGHNT, CDR2 YENEEA. The authors obtained about 1.9 micrograms of genomic DNA from cryopreserved PBMCs for TCR beta libraries. The chain employs TRBV11-3 and TRBJ1-1; TRBD1 aligns across 7 bases. The source is a human donor with chronic lymphocytic leukemia. The sequencing here drew on PBMCs, taken after 12 months of ibrutinib treatment. CDR3 bases: TGTGCCAGCAGCTCCACAGGGGTTAACACTGAAGCTTTCTTT. This gives the protein CASSSTGVNTEAFF.